Sequencing of this T cell receptor (delta chain) was carried out in a study of gamma-delta chains in newborns, infants, children. Turning to the study itself: Microbial exposure reportedly drives polyclonal innate γδ T cell expansion after birth.

Germline CDR1 is GEAIGNYY and CDR2 is EKD. The V gene lost 0 bases and the J gene lost 1 base, with 17 bases spanning the gap. This CDR3 is 17 amino acids long. TCRdb re-analyzed the reads via CATT. This table holds fewer than 13,000 delta-chain clones, about 8.2% found once. In this sample, this clone turned up a few times. This clonotype originated in a child who was a newborn, infant or young child, either healthy, febrile or measles-vaccinated (not recorded which). Sample: blood. The gene calls are TRDV2 and TRDJ1; D is possibly TRDD3 (5 bases). The CDR3 bases are TGTGCCTGTGACACCGTGGGGTTTATACACCCCACCGATAAACTCATCTTT. It is translated as CACDTVGFIHPTDKLIF.